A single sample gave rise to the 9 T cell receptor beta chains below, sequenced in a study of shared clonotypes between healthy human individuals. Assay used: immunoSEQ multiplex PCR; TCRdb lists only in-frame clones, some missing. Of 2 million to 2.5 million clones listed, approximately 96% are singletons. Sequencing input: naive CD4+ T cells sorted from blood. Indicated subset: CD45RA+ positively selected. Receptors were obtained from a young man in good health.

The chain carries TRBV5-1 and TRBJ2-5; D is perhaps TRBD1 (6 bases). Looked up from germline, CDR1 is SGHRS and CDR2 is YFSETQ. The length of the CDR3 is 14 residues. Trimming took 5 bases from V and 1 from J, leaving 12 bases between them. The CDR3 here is CASRMGQIQETQYF. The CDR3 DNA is TGCGCCAGCAGAATGGGACAAATCCAAGAGACCCAGTACTTC. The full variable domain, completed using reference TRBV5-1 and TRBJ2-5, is KAGVTQTPRYLIKTRGQQVTLSCSPISGHRSVSWYQQTPGQGLQFLFEYFSETQRNKGNFPGRFSGRQFSNSRSEMNVSTLELGDSALYLCASRMGQIQETQYFGPGTRLLVL.

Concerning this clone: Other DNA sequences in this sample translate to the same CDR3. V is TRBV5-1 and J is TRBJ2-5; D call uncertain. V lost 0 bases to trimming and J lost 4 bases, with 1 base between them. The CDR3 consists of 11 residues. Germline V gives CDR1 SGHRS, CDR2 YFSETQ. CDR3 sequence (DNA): TGCGCCAGCAGCTTGGTAGAGACCCAGTACTTC. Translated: CASSLVETQYF.

This CDR3 is CASSYQRNYEQYF. The CDR3 DNA reads as TGTGCCAGCAGTTACCAGAGGAACTACGAGCAGTACTTC. The chain links TRBV6-5 to TRBJ2-7, with D uncertain. The CDR3 contains 13 residues. Trimming stripped 2 bases from V and 3 bases from J, with 8 bases between. CDR1 is MNHEY, CDR2 SVGAGI, per germline.

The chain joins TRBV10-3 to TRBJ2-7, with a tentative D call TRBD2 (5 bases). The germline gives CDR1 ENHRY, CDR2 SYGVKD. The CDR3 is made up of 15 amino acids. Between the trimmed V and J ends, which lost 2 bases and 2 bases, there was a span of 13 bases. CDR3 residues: CAISEKGGGTYEQYF. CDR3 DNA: TGTGCCATCAGTGAGAAAGGAGGAGGCACCTACGAGCAGTACTTC.

The CDR3 DNA reads TGCGCCAGCAGCTTGGCGGCAGGGAGGGAAGAAAAACTGTTTTTT. As protein: CASSLAAGREEKLFF. The rearrangement uses TRBV5-1 and TRBJ1-4; a possible D gene is TRBD1 (5 bases). Germline V CDR1 and CDR2: SGHRS, YFSETQ. The CDR3 runs to 15 residues. The V gene lost 0 bases and the J gene lost 8 bases, with 14 bases spanning the gap.

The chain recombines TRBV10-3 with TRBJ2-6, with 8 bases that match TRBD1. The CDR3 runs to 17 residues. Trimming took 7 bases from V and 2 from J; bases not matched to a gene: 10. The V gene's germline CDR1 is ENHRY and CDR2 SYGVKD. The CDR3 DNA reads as TGTGCCATCACCCAAGGACAGGGAGGTCCTGGGGCCAACGTCCTGACTTTC. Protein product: CAITQGQGGPGANVLTF.

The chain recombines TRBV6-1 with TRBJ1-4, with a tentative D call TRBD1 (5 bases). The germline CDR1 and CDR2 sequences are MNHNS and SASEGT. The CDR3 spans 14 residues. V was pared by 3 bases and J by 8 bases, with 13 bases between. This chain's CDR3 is CASSDGGVGEKLFF. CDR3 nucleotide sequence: TGTGCCAGCAGTGATGGGGGGGTAGGAGAAAAACTGTTTTTT.

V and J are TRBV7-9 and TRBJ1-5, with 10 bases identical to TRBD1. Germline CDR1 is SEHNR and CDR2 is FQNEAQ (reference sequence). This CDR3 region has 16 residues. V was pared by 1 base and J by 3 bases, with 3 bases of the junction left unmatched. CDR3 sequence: CASSLGTGGYNQPQHF. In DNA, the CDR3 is TGTGCCAGCAGCTTAGGGACAGGGGGGTACAATCAGCCCCAGCATTTT.

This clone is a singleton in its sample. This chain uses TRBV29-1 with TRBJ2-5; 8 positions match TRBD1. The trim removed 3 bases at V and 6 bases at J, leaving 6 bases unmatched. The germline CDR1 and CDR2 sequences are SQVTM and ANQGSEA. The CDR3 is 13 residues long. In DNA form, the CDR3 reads TGCAGCGTTGACTGGACAGGGCAAAAGACCCAGTACTTC. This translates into CSVDWTGQKTQYF. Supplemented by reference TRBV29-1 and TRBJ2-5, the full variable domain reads SAVISQKPSRDICQRGTSLTIQCQVDSQVTMMFWYRQQPGQSLTLIATANQGSEATYESGFVIDKFPISRPNLTFSTLTVSNMSPEDSSIYLCSVDWTGQKTQYFGPGTRLLVL.